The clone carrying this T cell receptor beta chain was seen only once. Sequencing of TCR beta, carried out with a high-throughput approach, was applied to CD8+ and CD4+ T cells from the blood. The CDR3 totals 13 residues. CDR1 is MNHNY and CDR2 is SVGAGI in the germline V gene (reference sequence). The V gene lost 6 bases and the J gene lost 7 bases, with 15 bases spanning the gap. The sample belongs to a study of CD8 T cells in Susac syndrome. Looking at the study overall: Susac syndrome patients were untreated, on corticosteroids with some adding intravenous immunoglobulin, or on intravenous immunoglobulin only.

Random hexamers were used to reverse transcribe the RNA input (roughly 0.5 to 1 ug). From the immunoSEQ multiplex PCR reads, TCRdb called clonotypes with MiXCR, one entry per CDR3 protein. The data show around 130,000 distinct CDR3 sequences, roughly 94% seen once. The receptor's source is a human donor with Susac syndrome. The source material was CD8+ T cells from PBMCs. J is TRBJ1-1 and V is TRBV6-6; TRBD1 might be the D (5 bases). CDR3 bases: TGTGCCAGCAGCTCCGTCGGGGGGAGTGAAGCTTTCTTT. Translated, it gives CASSSVGGSEAFF.